A selection of T cell receptor beta chains follows, all from one sample in a study of cytomegalovirus exposure and HLA in healthy donors. Clones were read by immunoSEQ multiplex PCR, and TCRdb kept only the in-frame ones, dropping some. The table has 150,000 to 200,000 clones, 86% seen once. The sample was PBMCs. The source is a woman aged 18-29 years in good health and CMV-seronegative. Each CDR3 is given with its conserved first and last residue. The D gene is left open where the match is weak. Only some rows state a clone size, as once, few, many or a class for expanded clones.

v_call,j_call,clone_size,cdr3_length,d_call,cdr3_aa,cdr3_nt
TRBV20-1,TRBJ2-5,.,11,.,CSASGGKTQYF,TGCAGTGCTAGCGGGGGTAAGACCCAGTACTTC
TRBV28,TRBJ2-2,.,15,.,CASSLLALNTGELFF,TGTGCCAGCAGTTTGCTAGCATTGAACACCGGGGAGCTGTTTTTT
TRBV12-5,TRBJ1-2,.,16,TRBD1,CASGFAQGALGYGYTF,TGTGCTAGTGGTTTCGCCCAGGGGGCGCTGGGCTATGGCTACACCTTC
TRBV28,TRBJ1-5,once,14,TRBD1,CASSTGVNDQPQHF,TGTGCCAGCAGTACAGGGGTTAACGATCAGCCCCAGCATTTT
TRBV7-9,TRBJ2-3,.,14,.,CASSPGRGSDTQYF,TGTGCCAGCAGCCCGGGGCGGGGATCAGATACGCAGTATTTT
TRBV28,TRBJ1-1,.,13,.,CASSPSWGDEAFF,TGTGCCAGCAGCCCGTCATGGGGGGATGAAGCTTTCTTT
TRBV7-8,TRBJ1-2,.,14,TRBD1,CASSLPDRGHGYTF,TGTGCCAGCAGCTTACCGGACAGGGGCCATGGCTACACCTTC
TRBV13,TRBJ2-1,.,12,.,CASSSSQNEQFF,TGTGCCAGCAGCTCCAGTCAGAATGAGCAGTTCTTC
TRBV29-1,TRBJ1-2,.,14,.,CSVEDPGDHYGYTF,TGCAGCGTTGAAGATCCAGGTGATCACTATGGCTACACCTTC
TRBV6-5,TRBJ2-7,.,14,TRBD1,CASSPTGTATKQYF,TGTGCCAGCAGTCCGACCGGGACAGCTACGAAGCAGTACTTC
TRBV5-1,TRBJ1-6,few,13,.,CASSEGRDSPLHF,TGCGCCAGCTCCGAGGGGAGGGATTCACCCCTCCACTTT
TRBV6-1,TRBJ2-7,.,13,.,CASSEAVENEQYF,TGTGCCAGCAGTGAAGCGGTGGAGAACGAGCAGTACTTC
TRBV19,TRBJ2-6,.,19,TRBD1,CASSIERDRGLAGANVLTF,TGTGCCAGTAGTATAGAAAGGGACAGGGGGTTAGCAGGGGCCAACGTCCTGACTTTC
TRBV18,TRBJ2-2,.,14,.,CASSPLHIAGELFF,TGTGCCAGCTCACCATTACATATCGCCGGGGAGCTGTTTTTT
TRBV5-1,TRBJ2-7,.,13,.,CASSFDFSYEQYF,TGCGCCAGCAGCTTCGATTTTAGCTACGAGCAGTACTTC
TRBV5-6,TRBJ2-3,.,15,TRBD2,CASRPGLAAPNTQYF,TGTGCCAGCAGGCCGGGACTAGCGGCCCCCAATACGCAGTATTTT
TRBV9,TRBJ2-3,.,14,.,CASSAHSQGPTQYF,TGTGCCAGCAGCGCCCACTCACAGGGCCCTACGCAGTATTTT
TRBV15,TRBJ1-3,.,14,.,CATSRDRGRNTIYF,TGTGCCACCAGCAGAGATCGCGGGAGAAACACCATATATTTT
TRBV5-1,TRBJ2-1,.,15,.,CASGGQRTTYNEQFF,TGCGCCAGCGGCGGACAGCGAACGACTTACAATGAGCAGTTCTTC